This TCR beta chain derives from a study of beta chain features in type 1 diabetes. Study-wide results and caveats: Moderate yet significant TCRB CDR3 shortening was seen in Type 1 diabetes patients in all four CD4+ subsets. The naive, central memory and Treg TCRB repertoires looked more alike in patients than they did in healthy donors. Type 1 diabetes patients had fewer VDJ junction insertions and more deletions.

The CDR3 is 14 amino acids. Germline lookup yields CDR1 KGHSH and CDR2 LQKENI. V dropped 3 bases and J dropped 6 bases, with 14 bases sitting between them. This clone was counted between two and nine times. The antigen remains undetermined. Of the isolated RNA, all was reverse transcribed, and so the sequenced material was expressed TCRB transcripts. Libraries were prepared by immunoSEQ multiplex PCR; TCRdb keeps only in-frame clonotypes and omits some of them. In the table there are over 20,000 clones, about 52% of which are singletons. V usage is TRBV18 and J usage is TRBJ1-2; tentative D call: TRBD1 (5 bases). Sequencing was done on a sample of stem cell memory CD4+ T cells from blood. This receptor was obtained from a man aged 25 to 40 with type 1 diabetes. The CDR3 nucleotides read TGTGCCAGCTCACCCCTCAGGGCCGTGGATGGCTACACCTTC. Its translation is CASSPLRAVDGYTF.